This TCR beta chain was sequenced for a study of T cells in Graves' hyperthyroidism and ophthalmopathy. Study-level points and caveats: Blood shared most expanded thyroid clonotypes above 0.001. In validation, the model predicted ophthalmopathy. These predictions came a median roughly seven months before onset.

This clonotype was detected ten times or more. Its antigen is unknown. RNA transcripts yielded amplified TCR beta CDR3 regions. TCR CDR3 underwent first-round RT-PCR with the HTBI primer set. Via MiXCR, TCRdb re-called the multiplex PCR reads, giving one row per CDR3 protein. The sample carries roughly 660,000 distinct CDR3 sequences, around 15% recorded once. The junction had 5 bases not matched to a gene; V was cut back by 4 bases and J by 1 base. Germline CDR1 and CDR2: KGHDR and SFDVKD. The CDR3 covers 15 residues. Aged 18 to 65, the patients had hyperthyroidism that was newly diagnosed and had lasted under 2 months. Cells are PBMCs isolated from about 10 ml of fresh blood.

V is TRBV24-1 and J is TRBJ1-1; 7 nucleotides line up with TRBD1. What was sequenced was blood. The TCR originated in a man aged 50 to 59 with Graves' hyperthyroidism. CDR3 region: CATSEAGTENTEAFF. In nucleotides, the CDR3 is TGTGCCACCAGTGAAGCCGGGACAGAGAACACTGAAGCTTTCTTT.